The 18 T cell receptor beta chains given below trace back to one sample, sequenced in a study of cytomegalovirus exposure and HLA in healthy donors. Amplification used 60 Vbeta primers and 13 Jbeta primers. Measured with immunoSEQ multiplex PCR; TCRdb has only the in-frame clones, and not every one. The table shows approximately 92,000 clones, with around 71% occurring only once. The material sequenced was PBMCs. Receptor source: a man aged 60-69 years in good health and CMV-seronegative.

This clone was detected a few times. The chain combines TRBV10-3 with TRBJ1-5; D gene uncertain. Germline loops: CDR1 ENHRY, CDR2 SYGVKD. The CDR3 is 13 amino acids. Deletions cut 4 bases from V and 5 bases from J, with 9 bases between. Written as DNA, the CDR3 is TGTGCCATCAGTGGGAGCCTACATCAGCCCCAGCATTTT. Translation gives CAISGSLHQPQHF.

CDR3 coding DNA: TGCGCCAGCAGCCCAGGACAGGGGGCAACTAATGAAAAACTGTTTTTT. This sequence encodes CASSPGQGATNEKLFF. J is TRBJ1-4 and V is TRBV5-1; 10 bases line up with TRBD1. Per the germline V gene, CDR1 is SGHRS and CDR2 is YFSETQ. J gave up 0 bases and V 4 bases, and 3 bases lay outside the gene matches. The CDR3 totals 16 residues. The complete variable domain, with remaining parts taken from reference TRBV5-1 and TRBJ1-4, reads KAGVTQTPRYLIKTRGQQVTLSCSPISGHRSVSWYQQTPGQGLQFLFEYFSETQRNKGNFPGRFSGRQFSNSRSEMNVSTLELGDSALYLCASSPGQGATNEKLFFGSGTQLSVL.

The CDR3 DNA is TGTGCCAGCTCGCCCCTTGGGACTAGTGTGGGGAATACGCAGTATTTT. Amino acid sequence: CASSPLGTSVGNTQYF. The J gene is TRBJ2-3, the V gene TRBV18; 8 bases match TRBD2. Germline V CDR1 and CDR2: KGHSH, LQKENI. V shed 6 bases and J 7 bases; nucleotides not matched to a gene: 15. This CDR3 is 16 amino acids long.

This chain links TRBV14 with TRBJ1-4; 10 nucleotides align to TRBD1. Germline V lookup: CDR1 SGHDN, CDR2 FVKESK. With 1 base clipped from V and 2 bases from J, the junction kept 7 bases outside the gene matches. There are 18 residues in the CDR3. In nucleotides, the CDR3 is TGTGCCAGCAGCCAAGGAGCGGGACAGGGGAGGACTAATGAAAAACTGTTTTTT. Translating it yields CASSQGAGQGRTNEKLFF.

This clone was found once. In DNA, the CDR3 is TGTGCCAGCACCAATCCCAGCCGGGGCTACAATGAGCAGTTCTTC. Translated: CASTNPSRGYNEQFF. J is TRBJ2-1 and V is TRBV7-2, with D maybe TRBD2 (5 bases). The CDR3 extends over 15 amino acids. The germline V and J ends were trimmed by 7 bases and 3 bases, with 16 bases remaining between them. In germline, CDR1 is SGHTA, CDR2 FQGNSA.

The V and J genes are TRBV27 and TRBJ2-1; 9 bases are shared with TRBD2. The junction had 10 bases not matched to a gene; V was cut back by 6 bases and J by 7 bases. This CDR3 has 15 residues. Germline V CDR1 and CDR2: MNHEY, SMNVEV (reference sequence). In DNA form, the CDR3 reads TGTGCCAGCAGGACTAGCGGTTCCCGTGGTAATGAGCAGTTCTTC. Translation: CASRTSGSRGNEQFF.

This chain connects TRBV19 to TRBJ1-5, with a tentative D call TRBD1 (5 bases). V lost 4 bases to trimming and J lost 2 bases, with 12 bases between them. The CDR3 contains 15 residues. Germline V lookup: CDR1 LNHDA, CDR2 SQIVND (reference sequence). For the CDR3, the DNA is TGTGCCAGTAGTACCCCCGGCAGGGGCAATCAGCCCCAGCATTTT. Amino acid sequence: CASSTPGRGNQPQHF.

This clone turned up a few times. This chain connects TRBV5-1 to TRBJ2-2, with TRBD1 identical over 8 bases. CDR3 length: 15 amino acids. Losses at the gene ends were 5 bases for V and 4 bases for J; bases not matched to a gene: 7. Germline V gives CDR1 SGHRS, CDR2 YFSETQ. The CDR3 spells CASSDQGTGTGELFF. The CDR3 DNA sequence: TGCGCCAGCAGTGATCAGGGGACAGGCACCGGGGAGCTGTTTTTT.

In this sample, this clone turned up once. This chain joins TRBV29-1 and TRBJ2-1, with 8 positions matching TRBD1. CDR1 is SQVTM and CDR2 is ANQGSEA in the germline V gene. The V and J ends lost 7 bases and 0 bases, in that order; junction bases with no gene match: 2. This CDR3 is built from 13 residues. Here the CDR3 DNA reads TGCAGCGCCGGGACAGGCTCCTACAATGAGCAGTTCTTC. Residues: CSAGTGSYNEQFF.

DNA of the CDR3: TGTGCCAGCAGCTTAAGAGGCCGGCGGTCCGGGGAGCTGTTTTTT. Its translation: CASSLRGRRSGELFF. This sequence joins TRBV7-6 and TRBJ2-2; the D is unclear. Germline lookup yields CDR1 SGHVS and CDR2 FNYEAQ. The V end lost 2 bases, the J end lost 6 bases, and 13 bases lay between the germline ends. CDR3 size: 15 residues.

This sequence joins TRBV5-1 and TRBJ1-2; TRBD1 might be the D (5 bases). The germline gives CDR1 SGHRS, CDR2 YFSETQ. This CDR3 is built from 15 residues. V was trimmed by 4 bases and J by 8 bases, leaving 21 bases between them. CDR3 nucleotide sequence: TGCGCCAGCAGCGTCGAACGGGCGGGGCGAGAAGGCTACACCTTC. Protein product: CASSVERAGREGYTF. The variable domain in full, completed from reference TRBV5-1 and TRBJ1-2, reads KAGVTQTPRYLIKTRGQQVTLSCSPISGHRSVSWYQQTPGQGLQFLFEYFSETQRNKGNFPGRFSGRQFSNSRSEMNVSTLELGDSALYLCASSVERAGREGYTFGSGTRLTVV.

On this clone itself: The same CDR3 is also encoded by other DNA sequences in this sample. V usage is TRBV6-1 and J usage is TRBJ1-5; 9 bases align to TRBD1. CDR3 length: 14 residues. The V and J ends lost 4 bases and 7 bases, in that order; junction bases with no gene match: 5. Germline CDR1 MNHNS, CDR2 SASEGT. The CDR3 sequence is CASSVDRGAQPQHF. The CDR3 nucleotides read TGTGCCAGCAGTGTGGACAGGGGTGCGCAGCCCCAGCATTTT.

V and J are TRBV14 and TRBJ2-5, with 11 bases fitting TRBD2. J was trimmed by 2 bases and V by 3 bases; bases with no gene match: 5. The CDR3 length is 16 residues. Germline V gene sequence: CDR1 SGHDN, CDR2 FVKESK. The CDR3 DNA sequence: TGTGCCAGCAGCCAGGGGACTAGCGGACTTCAAGAGACCCAGTACTTC. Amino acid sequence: CASSQGTSGLQETQYF. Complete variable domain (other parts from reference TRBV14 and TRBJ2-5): EAGVTQFPSHSVIEKGQTVTLRCDPISGHDNLYWYRRVMGKEIKFLLHFVKESKQDESGMPNNRFLAERTGGTYSTLKVQPAELEDSGVYFCASSQGTSGLQETQYFGPGTRLLVL.

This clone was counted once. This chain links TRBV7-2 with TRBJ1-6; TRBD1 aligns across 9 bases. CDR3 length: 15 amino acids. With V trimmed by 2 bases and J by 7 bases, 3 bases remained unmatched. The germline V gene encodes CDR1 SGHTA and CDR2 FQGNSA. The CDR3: CASSLWGQGNSPLHF. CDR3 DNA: TGTGCCAGCAGCTTATGGGGACAGGGAAATTCACCCCTCCACTTT.

CDR3 bases: TGTGCCAGTAGTTCCCCACATACAAGGCAGTACTTC. Translating gives CASSSPHTRQYF. The chain carries TRBV19 and TRBJ2-7; unclear D gene. Trimming cost V 5 bases and J 9 bases, with 14 bases left between them. The CDR3 covers 12 residues. In germline, CDR1 is LNHDA, CDR2 SQIVND (reference sequence).

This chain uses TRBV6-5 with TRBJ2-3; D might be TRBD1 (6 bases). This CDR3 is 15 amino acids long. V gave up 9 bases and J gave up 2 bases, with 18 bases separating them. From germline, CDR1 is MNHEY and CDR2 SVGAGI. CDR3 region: CASNRGGDATDTQYF. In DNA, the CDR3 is TGTGCCAGTAATAGAGGGGGTGACGCCACAGATACGCAGTATTTT.

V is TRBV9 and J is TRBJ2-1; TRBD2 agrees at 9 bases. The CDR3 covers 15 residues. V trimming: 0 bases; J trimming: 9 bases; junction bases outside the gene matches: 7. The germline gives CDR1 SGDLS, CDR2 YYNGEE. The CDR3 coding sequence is TGTGCCAGCAGCGTAGCTAGCGGGATTATGGGTGAGCAGTTCTTC. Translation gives CASSVASGIMGEQFF.

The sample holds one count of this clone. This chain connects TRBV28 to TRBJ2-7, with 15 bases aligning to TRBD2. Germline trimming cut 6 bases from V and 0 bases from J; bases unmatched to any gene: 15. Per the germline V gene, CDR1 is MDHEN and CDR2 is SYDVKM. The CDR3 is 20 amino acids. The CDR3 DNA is TGTGCCAGCAGCCCTCCCGGACTAGCGGGAGGGACCGTGTACTCCTACGAGCAGTACTTC. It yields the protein CASSPPGLAGGTVYSYEQYF.